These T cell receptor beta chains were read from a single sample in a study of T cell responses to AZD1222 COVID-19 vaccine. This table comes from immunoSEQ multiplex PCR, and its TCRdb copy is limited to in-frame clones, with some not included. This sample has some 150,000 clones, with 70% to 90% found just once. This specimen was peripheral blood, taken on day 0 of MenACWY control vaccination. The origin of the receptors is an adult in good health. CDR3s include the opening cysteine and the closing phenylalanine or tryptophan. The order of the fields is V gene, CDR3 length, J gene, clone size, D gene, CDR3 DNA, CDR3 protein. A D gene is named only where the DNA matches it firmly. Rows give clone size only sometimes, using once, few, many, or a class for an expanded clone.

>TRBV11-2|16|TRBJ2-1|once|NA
TGTGCCAGCAGCTTAGTAGGGTTAAGAGCCTACAATGAGCAGTTCTTC
CASSLVGLRAYNEQFF
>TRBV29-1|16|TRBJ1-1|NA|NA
TGCAGCGTTGCGCGGGGTCCCCTATCCGTAGGCACTGAAGCTTTCTTT
CSVARGPLSVGTEAFF
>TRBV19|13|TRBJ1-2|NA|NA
TGTGCCAGTAGTATTCAGGGAACTTATGGCTACACCTTC
CASSIQGTYGYTF
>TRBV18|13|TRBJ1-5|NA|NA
TGTGCCAGCTCACCTGGAGGCAATCAGCCCCAGCATTTT
CASSPGGNQPQHF
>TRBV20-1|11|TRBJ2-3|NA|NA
TGCAGTGCTTCACGGTCAGATACGCAGTATTTT
CSASRSDTQYF
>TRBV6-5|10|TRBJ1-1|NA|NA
TGTGCCAGCCTTCTCACAGGGGCTTTCTTT
CASLLTGAFF
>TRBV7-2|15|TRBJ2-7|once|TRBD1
TGTGCCAGCAGCCACACCCTGACAGGGGCTGACGAGCAGTACTTC
CASSHTLTGADEQYF
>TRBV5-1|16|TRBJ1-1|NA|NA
TGCGCCAGCAGCTTGGTGGGGGCCGTCCCAGACACTGAAGCTTTCTTT
CASSLVGAVPDTEAFF
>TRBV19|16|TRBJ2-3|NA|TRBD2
TGTGCCAGTAGTTTAGCGGGGGCCGTTTTAACAGATACGCAGTATTTT
CASSLAGAVLTDTQYF
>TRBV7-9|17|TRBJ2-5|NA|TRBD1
TGTGCCAGCAGCTCCCCGTCGCGGACAGGCGAGGAGGAGACCCAGTACTTC
CASSSPSRTGEEETQYF
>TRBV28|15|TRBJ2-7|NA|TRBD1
TGTGCCAGCAGTAGTCAGGGGGTCCTCACCTACGAGCAGTACTTC
CASSSQGVLTYEQYF
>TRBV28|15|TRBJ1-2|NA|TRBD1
TGTGCCAGCAGTTTGGAGACAGGGGTTATCTATGGCTACACCTTC
CASSLETGVIYGYTF
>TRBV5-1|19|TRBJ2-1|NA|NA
TGCGCCAGCAGCTCCTTGGACCAGAAACCCCATGCGGGCCACAATGAGCAGTTCTTC
CASSSLDQKPHAGHNEQFF
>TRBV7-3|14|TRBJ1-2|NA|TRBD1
TGTGCCAGCAGCTTCTCTTGGGACAGCTATGGCTACACCTTC
CASSFSWDSYGYTF
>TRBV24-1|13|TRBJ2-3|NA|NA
TGTGCCACCAGTGGATCCAGCACAGATACGCAGTATTTT
CATSGSSTDTQYF
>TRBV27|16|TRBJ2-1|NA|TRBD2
TGTGCCAGCAGCCGTATACTAGCGGGGGGCGACAATGAGCAGTTCTTC
CASSRILAGGDNEQFF
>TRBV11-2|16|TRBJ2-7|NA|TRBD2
TGTGCCAGCAGCTTAGGGAGGTCTAGCGGAAACTACGAGCAGTACTTC
CASSLGRSSGNYEQYF
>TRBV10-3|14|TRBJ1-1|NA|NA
TGTGCCATCAGTGAGCCGGAGAGAGGAACTGAAGCTTTCTTT
CAISEPERGTEAFF
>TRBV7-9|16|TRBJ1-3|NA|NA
TGTGCCAGCAGCTTATATGACAGAATCTCTGGAAACACCATATATTTT
CASSLYDRISGNTIYF
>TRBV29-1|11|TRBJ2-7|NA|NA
TGCAGCGTGCTCAGCTCCTACGAGCAGTACTTC
CSVLSSYEQYF
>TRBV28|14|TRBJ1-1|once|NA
TGTGCCAGCAGCCCAGTGGTTAAGAACACTGAAGCTTTCTTT
CASSPVVKNTEAFF
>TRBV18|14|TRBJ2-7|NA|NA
TGTGCCAGCTCACCTTTCAGGGGATACTACGAGCAGTACTTC
CASSPFRGYYEQYF
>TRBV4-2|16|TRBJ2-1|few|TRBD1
TGTGCCAGCAGCCAAGGAGGGGGACAGGCCCTATTTGAGCAGTTCTTC
CASSQGGGQALFEQFF
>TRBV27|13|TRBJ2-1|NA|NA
TGTGCCAGCAGTTCAGGCCTGGACAATGAGCAGTTCTTC
CASSSGLDNEQFF
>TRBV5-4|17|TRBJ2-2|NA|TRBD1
TGTGCCAGCAGCTCCGGTGGGGGCAGGGGGCTTACCGGGGAGCTGTTTTTT
CASSSGGGRGLTGELFF
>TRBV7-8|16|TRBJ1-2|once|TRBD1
TGTGCCAGCAGCCAGATCCCAGACAGGGAGACCTATGGCTACACCTTC
CASSQIPDRETYGYTF
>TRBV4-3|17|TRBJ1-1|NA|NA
TGCGCCAGCAGCCAAGACCCCTGGCTGGCCGAAGGCACTGAAGCTTTCTTT
CASSQDPWLAEGTEAFF
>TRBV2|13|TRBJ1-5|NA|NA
TGTGCCAGCAGTGACGATACCAATCAGCCCCAGCATTTT
CASSDDTNQPQHF
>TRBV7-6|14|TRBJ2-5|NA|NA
TGTGCCAGCAGCTTAACAGCCATCCAAGAGACCCAGTACTTC
CASSLTAIQETQYF
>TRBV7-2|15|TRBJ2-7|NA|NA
TGTGCCAGCAGCTTAGCAGCCACCCAAACATACGAGCAGTACTTC
CASSLAATQTYEQYF
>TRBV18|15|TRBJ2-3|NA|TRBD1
TGTGCCAGCTCAGAACCGGGACAGGGAACAGATACGCAGTATTTT
CASSEPGQGTDTQYF
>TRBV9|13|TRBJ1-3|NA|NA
TGTGCCAGCAGCGTCAGAGGTGGAAACACCATATATTTT
CASSVRGGNTIYF
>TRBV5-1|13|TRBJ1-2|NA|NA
TGCGCCAGCAGCTTGCAGGGGCGCGATGGCTACACCTTC
CASSLQGRDGYTF
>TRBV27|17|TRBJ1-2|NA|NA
TGTGCCAGCAGCCGCGGGCTCCACAGGGCCTCAAACTATGGCTACACCTTC
CASSRGLHRASNYGYTF
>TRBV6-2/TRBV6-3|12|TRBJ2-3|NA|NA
TGTGCCAGCAGTTACACAGCTAATACGCAGTATTTT
CASSYTANTQYF
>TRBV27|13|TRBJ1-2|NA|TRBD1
TGTGCCAGCGGAATTAGTACAGGGGGTGGCTACACCTTC
CASGISTGGGYTF
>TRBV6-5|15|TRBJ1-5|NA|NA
TGTGCCAGCAGTTACTCGGGGCGAGTTGGTCAGCCCCAGCATTTT
CASSYSGRVGQPQHF
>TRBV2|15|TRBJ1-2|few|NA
TGTGCCAGCAGCTCCCGGGACCGATTTAGGCATGGCTACACCTTC
CASSSRDRFRHGYTF
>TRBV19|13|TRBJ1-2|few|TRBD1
TGTGCCAGTAGGGGGACAGACACCTATGGCTACACCTTC
CASRGTDTYGYTF
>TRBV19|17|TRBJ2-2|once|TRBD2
TGTGCCAGCACCGGGCTAGCGGGGGGACCTGGGACCGGGGAGCTGTTTTTT
CASTGLAGGPGTGELFF
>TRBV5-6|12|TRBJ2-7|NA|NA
TGTGCCAGCAGCCTCCCCCCCAACGAGCAGTACTTC
CASSLPPNEQYF
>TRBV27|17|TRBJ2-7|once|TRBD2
TGTGCCAGCAGTTCCCAACCAACTAGCGGTAGCTCCTACGAGCAGTACTTC
CASSSQPTSGSSYEQYF
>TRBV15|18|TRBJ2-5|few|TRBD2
TGTGCCACCAGCTCCCTGCTCAAGACTAGCGGGAGGGAAGAGACCCAGTACTTC
CATSSLLKTSGREETQYF
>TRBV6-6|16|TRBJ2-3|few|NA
TGTGCCAGCAGATCAAGCGACCTCCCTGGAACAGATACGCAGTATTTT
CASRSSDLPGTDTQYF
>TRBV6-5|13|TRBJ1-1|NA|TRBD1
TGTGCCAGCAGTCGACAGGGAGGGAGCCGAGCTTTCTTT
CASSRQGGSRAFF
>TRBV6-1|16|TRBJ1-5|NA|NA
TGTGCCAGCAGTGGGGGGATGGCGGATAGCAATCAGCCCCAGCATTTT
CASSGGMADSNQPQHF
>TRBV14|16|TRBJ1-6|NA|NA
TGTGCCAGCAGCCCGCGAACAGGGTTGATAGGGTCACCCCTCCACTTT
CASSPRTGLIGSPLHF
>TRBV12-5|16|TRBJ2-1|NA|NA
TGTGCTAGTGGTTTGGTCTGGGGGGCAGAGATTGATGAGCAGTTCTTC
CASGLVWGAEIDEQFF
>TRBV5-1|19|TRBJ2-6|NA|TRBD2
TGCGCCAGCAGCTTGGGTCGGCGGGAGGGCCGGCGAGGGGCCAACGTCCTGACTTTC
CASSLGRREGRRGANVLTF
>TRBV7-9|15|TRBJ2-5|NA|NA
TGTGCCAGCAGCACAGACCTGGAGCTCGGAGAGACCCAGTACTTC
CASSTDLELGETQYF
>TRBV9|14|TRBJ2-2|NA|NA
TGTGCCAGCAGCGTCTTAGGGAACACCGGGGAGCTGTTTTTT
CASSVLGNTGELFF
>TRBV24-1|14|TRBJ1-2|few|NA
TGTGCCACCAGTGAACCCGGGACTCTTCATGGCTACACCTTC
CATSEPGTLHGYTF
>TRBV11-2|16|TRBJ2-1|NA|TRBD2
TGTGCCAGCAGTACCCTAGCGGGAGTCTATTACAATGAGCAGTTCTTC
CASSTLAGVYYNEQFF
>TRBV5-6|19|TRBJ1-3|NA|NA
TGTGCCAGCAGCTTGGTTGCGACAGCCTCACTATACTCTGGAAACACCATATATTTT
CASSLVATASLYSGNTIYF
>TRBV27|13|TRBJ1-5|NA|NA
TGTGCCAGCAGTTTGGGACAAAATCAGCCCCAGCATTTT
CASSLGQNQPQHF
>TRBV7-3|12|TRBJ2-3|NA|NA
TGTGCCAGCAGCCTCCTCGGAGATACGCAGTATTTT
CASSLLGDTQYF
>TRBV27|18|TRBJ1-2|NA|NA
TGTGCCAGCAGTTCATACCCCCCCCGGCAGGGGCCTTTCTATGGCTACACCTTC
CASSSYPPRQGPFYGYTF
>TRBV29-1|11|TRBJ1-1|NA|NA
TGCAGCGACGGGGAAAACACTGAAGCTTTCTTT
CSDGENTEAFF
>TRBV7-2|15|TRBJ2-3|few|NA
TGTGCCAGCAGCCCCCAAGTCGGAGGGACAGATACGCAGTATTTT
CASSPQVGGTDTQYF
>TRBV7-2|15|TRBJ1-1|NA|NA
TGTGCCAGCAGCTTAGGTCTACAGGTTTACACTGAAGCTTTCTTT
CASSLGLQVYTEAFF